The next 3 T cell receptor beta chains were all read from a single sample in a study of blood T cell repertoires in COVID-19. The data were produced by immunoSEQ multiplex PCR, yet TCRdb's version contains in-frame clones alone and is incomplete. The table has around 110,000 clones, around 86% seen once. Sequenced input: peripheral blood. The source of these receptors is a man aged 40-49 years with acute or convalescent COVID-19.

CDR3 residues: CASSQDRRGSSEAFF. The DNA for the CDR3 is TGTGCCAGCAGCCAAGATCGAAGGGGTTCGTCTGAAGCTTTCTTT. This sequence joins TRBV3-1 (or the pseudogene TRBV3-2) and TRBJ1-1, with D possibly being TRBD1 (5 bases). CDR1 is LGHDT and CDR2 is YNNKEL in the germline V gene (reference sequence). CDR3 length equals 15 residues. The ends were cut back, 0 bases at V and 6 bases at J, with 14 bases in the middle.

CDR3 nucleotides: TGTGCCAGTACCCCGGGACAGGGACGCAATCAGCCCCAGCATTTT. It specifies CASTPGQGRNQPQHF. The genes are TRBV19 and TRBJ1-5, with 9 bases matching TRBD1. The CDR3 contains 15 residues. Germline V gives CDR1 LNHDA, CDR2 SQIVND (reference sequence). V trimming: 7 bases; J trimming: 2 bases; junction bases outside the gene matches: 6. Supplemented by reference TRBV19 and TRBJ1-5, the full variable domain reads DGGITQSPKYLFRKEGQNVTLSCEQNLNHDAMYWYRQDPGQGLRLIYYSQIVNDFQKGDIAEGYSVSREKKESFPLTVTSAQKNPTAFYLCASTPGQGRNQPQHFGDGTRLSIL.

The chain uses TRBV30 and TRBJ2-3; TRBD2 aligns across 10 bases. Germline trimming cut 2 bases from V and 4 bases from J; bases unmatched to any gene: 9. The CDR3 loop spans 16 amino acids. Germline V gene lookup returns CDR1 GTSNPN and CDR2 SVGIG (reference sequence). As DNA, the CDR3 is TGTGCCTGGAGTATTAGTAGCGGGGGGATCGCAGATACGCAGTATTTT. Translation gives CAWSISSGGIADTQYF.